By sample share, the clone carrying this TCR beta chain is medium-sized. Sorted cell numbers set each TCRbeta library's share in the pool. TCRdb reprocessed the 5' RACE reads via MiXCR and lists one record per CDR3 protein. The sample has about 1,700 distinct CDR3 sequences; nearly 5.5% are singletons. This record comes from a study of Japanese encephalitis immunity and Zika vaccine responses. PBMCs were CFSE-labeled and cultured for 5 to 7 days with peptide pools at around 1 ug/mL each. The sort collected unfixed, live, CD56-CD19-CD16-CD3+CD4+ CFSE-low proliferating CD4 T cells. This CDR3 region has 14 residues. Per germline, CDR1 SGHRS and CDR2 YFSETQ. V was clipped by 9 bases and J by 2 bases, with 18 bases between them.

The specimen was antigen-activated CD4+ T cells from blood, cultured, collected during a Zika inactivated vaccine study. This TCR was sampled from an adult woman who received an inactivated Zika virus vaccine. V usage is TRBV5-1 and J usage is TRBJ2-7, with a tentative D call TRBD2 (6 bases). The CDR3, as DNA: TGCGCCACCCGGCGGGGACTCGCTACCTACGAGCAGTACTTC. Translated: CATRRGLATYEQYF. Using reference TRBV5-1 and TRBJ2-7 for the parts outside the CDR3, the full variable domain is KAGVTQTPRYLIKTRGQQVTLSCSPISGHRSVSWYQQTPGQGLQFLFEYFSETQRNKGNFPGRFSGRQFSNSRSEMNVSTLELGDSALYLCATRRGLATYEQYFGPGTRLTVT.